The 16 T cell receptor beta chains presented below share a single source sample, sequenced in a study of T cell responses to AZD1222 COVID-19 vaccine. Produced via immunoSEQ multiplex PCR; TCRdb's table is partial and in-frame only. In the table there are 90,000 to 100,000 clones, 85% to 90% of which are singletons. The sample was peripheral blood, taken on day 0 of AZD1222 vaccination. Every receptor here comes from an adult in good health.

The chain links TRBV14 to TRBJ2-7; D is ambiguous. There are 11 residues in the CDR3. In germline, CDR1 is SGHDN, CDR2 FVKESK. Trimming removed 6 bases from V and 3 bases from J, with 6 bases in between. This chain's CDR3 is CASSLYYEQYF. In DNA form, the CDR3 reads TGTGCCAGCAGTCTTTACTACGAGCAGTACTTC.

The chain is built from TRBV5-1 and TRBJ2-5; TRBD2 matches at 13 bases. V shed 4 bases, J shed 3 bases, and the junction held 6 bases outside the gene matches. In germline, CDR1 is SGHRS, CDR2 YFSETQ. This CDR3 spans 16 amino acids. The CDR3 sequence is CASSTAGTSGKETQYF. The DNA for the CDR3 is TGCGCCAGCAGCACAGCCGGGACTAGCGGGAAAGAGACCCAGTACTTC.

This chain connects TRBV4-3 to TRBJ2-7; D tentatively fits TRBD1 or TRBD2 (5 bases each). V was pared by 3 bases and J by 3 bases, with 15 bases between. CDR3 length: 15 amino acids. CDR1 LGHNA and CDR2 YSLEER come from the germline V gene. The CDR3 spells CASSQTPGPYYEQYF. DNA of the CDR3: TGCGCCAGCAGCCAGACACCGGGACCCTACTACGAGCAGTACTTC.

This chain connects TRBV4-3 to TRBJ1-5; 7 nucleotides line up with TRBD1. Germline CDR1 reads LGHNA; CDR2 reads YSLEER. V gave up 0 bases and J gave up 5 bases; unmatched junction bases: 4. The CDR3 runs 15 residues. CDR3: CASSQEGTEDQPQHF. CDR3 nucleotides: TGCGCCAGCAGCCAAGAAGGGACAGAGGATCAGCCCCAGCATTTT.

The V gene is TRBV27, the J gene TRBJ2-3; a weak D match, TRBD2 (7 bases). This CDR3 region has 15 residues. The V end lost 7 bases, the J end lost 7 bases, and 21 bases lay between the germline ends. Germline V CDR1 and CDR2: MNHEY, SMNVEV (reference sequence). In DNA, the CDR3 is TGTGCCAGCACCTCCTCTGAGGGGGGGCGGCATACGCAGTATTTT. Protein product: CASTSSEGGRHTQYF.

This chain joins TRBV7-2 and TRBJ2-4; D is ambiguous. Deletions cut 4 bases from V and 0 bases from J, with 16 bases between. Germline values: CDR1 SGHTA, CDR2 FQGNSA. This CDR3 has 17 residues. Here the CDR3 reads CASSSSMGLLAKNIQYF. The CDR3 coding sequence is TGTGCCAGCAGCTCCTCAATGGGGTTATTAGCCAAAAACATTCAGTACTTC.

This rearrangement joins TRBV11-2 to TRBJ2-7; TRBD2 agrees at 10 bases. The CDR3 loop spans 15 amino acids. V shed 4 bases, J shed 3 bases, and the junction held 6 bases outside the gene matches. Germline CDR1 reads SGHAT; CDR2 reads FQNNGV. The CDR3 DNA reads as TGTGCCAGCAGCTACGGACTAGCGGAGAACTACGAGCAGTACTTC. Translated, it gives CASSYGLAENYEQYF.

V gene TRBV7-2 combines with J gene TRBJ2-7; 9 nucleotides line up with TRBD1. Germline CDR1 SGHTA, CDR2 FQGNSA. The length of the CDR3 is 14 residues. After removal of 5 bases from V and 2 bases from J, the junction contained 4 bases not matched to a gene. CDR3 DNA: TGTGCCAGCAGCCCACGGACAGGGGCCTACGAGCAGTACTTC. Its translation: CASSPRTGAYEQYF.

The CDR3 sequence: CASSPPSARSPLHF. CDR3 bases: TGTGCCAGCAGTCCCCCCTCGGCCCGTTCACCCCTCCACTTT. This chain links TRBV6-5 with TRBJ1-6; D is ambiguous. Trimming cost V 5 bases and J 9 bases, with 14 bases left between them. The CDR3 consists of 14 residues. CDR1 is MNHEY and CDR2 is SVGAGI in the germline V gene.

This clone was picked up one time. This chain joins TRBV15 and TRBJ1-4, with D maybe TRBD1 (5 bases). Germline V gene data show CDR1 as LNHNV and CDR2 as YYDKDF (reference sequence). Trimming stripped 1 base from V and 7 bases from J, with 19 bases between. This CDR3 is built from 17 residues. CDR3 region: CATSRVGQGGLGEKLFF. CDR3 sequence (DNA): TGTGCCACCAGCAGAGTGGGGCAGGGCGGGCTTGGTGAAAAACTGTTTTTT.

This chain connects TRBV5-6 to TRBJ1-2; no clear D gene. The CDR3 covers 13 residues. The V gene lost 3 bases and the J gene lost 8 bases, with 14 bases spanning the gap. Germline CDR1 is SGHDT and CDR2 is YYEEEE. CDR3 DNA sequence: TGTGCCAGCAGCTACCAGAATTTGGGGGGCTACACCTTC. Translation gives CASSYQNLGGYTF.

This rearrangement joins TRBV6-5 to TRBJ1-5; D gene unclear. This CDR3 contains 13 residues. CDR1 MNHEY and CDR2 SVGAGI come from the germline V gene. Between the trimmed V and J ends, which lost 4 bases and 4 bases, there was a span of 8 bases. CDR3 amino acids: CASSFMENQPQHF. The DNA for the CDR3 is TGTGCCAGCAGTTTTATGGAAAATCAGCCCCAGCATTTT.

Here the CDR3 reads CASSSSGTSGGTDTQYF. For the CDR3, the DNA is TGCGCCAGCAGCTCCTCCGGGACTAGCGGGGGCACAGATACGCAGTATTTT. This chain uses TRBV5-1 with TRBJ2-3; 13 bases map to TRBD2. The CDR3 runs to 17 residues. V was clipped by 3 bases and J by 1 base; unmatched bases: 5. In germline, CDR1 is SGHRS, CDR2 YFSETQ.

The chain employs TRBV5-1 and TRBJ2-3; D not certain. The V and J ends lost 0 bases and 0 bases respectively, with 5 bases between them. Germline CDR1 SGHRS, CDR2 YFSETQ. The CDR3 is made up of 14 amino acids. CDR3 in amino acids: CASSLAQSTDTQYF. The CDR3 DNA is TGCGCCAGCAGCTTGGCCCAGAGCACAGATACGCAGTATTTT.

This clone was observed a handful of times. The rearrangement links TRBV7-9 to TRBJ2-2; 8 bases line up with TRBD1. The CDR3 runs 17 residues. The V and J ends lost 5 bases and 1 base, in that order; junction bases with no gene match: 9. CDR1 and CDR2 (germline): SEHNR, FQNEAQ (reference sequence). The CDR3 reads CASSPRQDRENTGELFF. CDR3 DNA sequence: TGTGCCAGCAGCCCCCGCCAGGACAGGGAGAACACCGGGGAGCTGTTTTTT. Together with reference TRBV7-9 and TRBJ2-2, the CDR3 gives the full variable domain: DTGVSQNPRHKITKRGQNVTFRCDPISEHNRLYWYRQTLGQGPEFLTYFQNEAQLEKSRLLSDRFSAERPKGSFSTLEIQRTEQGDSAMYLCASSPRQDRENTGELFFGEGSRLTVL.

This chain connects TRBV2 to TRBJ1-6; no firm D call. The CDR3 is made up of 15 amino acids. The germline CDR1 and CDR2 sequences are SNHLY and FYNNEI. V was clipped by 2 bases and J by 3 bases, with 8 bases between them. CDR3 loop: CASSEWNRYNSPLHF. The CDR3 region has the DNA TGTGCCAGCAGTGAATGGAACCGCTATAATTCACCCCTCCACTTT. Drawing the rest from reference TRBV2 and TRBJ1-6, the complete variable domain is EPEVTQTPSHQVTQMGQEVILRCVPISNHLYFYWYRQILGQKVEFLVSFYNNEISEKSEIFDDQFSVERPDGSNFTLKIRSTKLEDSAMYFCASSEWNRYNSPLHFGNGTRLTVT.